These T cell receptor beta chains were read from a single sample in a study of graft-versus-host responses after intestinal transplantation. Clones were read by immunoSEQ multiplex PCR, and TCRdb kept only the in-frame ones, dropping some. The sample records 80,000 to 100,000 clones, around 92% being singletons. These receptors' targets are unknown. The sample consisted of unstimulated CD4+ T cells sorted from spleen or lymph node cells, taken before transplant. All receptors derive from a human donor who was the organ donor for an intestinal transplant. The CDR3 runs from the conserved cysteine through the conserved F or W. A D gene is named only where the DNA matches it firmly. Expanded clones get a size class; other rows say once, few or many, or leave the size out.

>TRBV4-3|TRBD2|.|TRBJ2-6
TGCGCCAGCAGCCACCGACTAGCGACCCGTTCTGGGGCCAACGTCCTGACTTTC
CASSHRLATRSGANVLTF
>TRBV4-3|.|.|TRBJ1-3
TGCGCTAGCAGCCATCCCGACAGCAATTTAAACACCATATATTTT
CASSHPDSNLNTIYF
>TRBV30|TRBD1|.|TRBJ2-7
TGTGCCTGCCACTTGGAACAGGGGATCTACGAGCAGTACTTC
CACHLEQGIYEQYF
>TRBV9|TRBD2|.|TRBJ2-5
TGTGCCAGCAGCGAAACCCCTAGCGGGGCGGGGGAGACCCAGTACTTC
CASSETPSGAGETQYF
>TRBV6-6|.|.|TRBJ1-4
TGTGCCAGCAGTTACTCGAGGACCGGGGGGGGCGAAAAACTGTTTTTT
CASSYSRTGGGEKLFF
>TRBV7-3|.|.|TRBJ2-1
TGTGCCAGCAGCCCTACCTCATTTTACAATGAGCAGTTCTTC
CASSPTSFYNEQFF
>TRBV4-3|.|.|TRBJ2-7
TGCGCCAGCAGCCAAGACGGCGGCTACGAGCAGTACTTC
CASSQDGGYEQYF
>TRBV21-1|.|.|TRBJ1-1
TGTGCCAGCAGCAAAGTCTCCTTCATCAGGAACACTGAAGCTTTCTTT
CASSKVSFIRNTEAFF
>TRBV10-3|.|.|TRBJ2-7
TGTGCCATCAGTGATACCCTTACAGGTTCCGCCTACGAGCAGTACTTC
CAISDTLTGSAYEQYF
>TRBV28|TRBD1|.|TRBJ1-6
TGTGCCAGCAGTTCAGGGACAGGGGCCTATAATTCACCCCTCCACTTT
CASSSGTGAYNSPLHF
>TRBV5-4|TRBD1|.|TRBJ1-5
TGTGCCAGCAGTATACAGGGGATGGGCAATCAGCCCCAGCATTTT
CASSIQGMGNQPQHF
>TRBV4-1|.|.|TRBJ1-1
TGCGCCAGCAGCCAACGGACAGCTAACACTGAAGCTTTCTTT
CASSQRTANTEAFF
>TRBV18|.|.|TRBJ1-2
TGTGCCAGCTCACCGGGGGCTGGGGAATATGGCTACACCTTC
CASSPGAGEYGYTF
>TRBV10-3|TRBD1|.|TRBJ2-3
TGTGCCATCAGTGACCCGGGACAGGTTACAGATACGCAGTATTTT
CAISDPGQVTDTQYF
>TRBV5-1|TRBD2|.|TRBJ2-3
TGCGCCAGCAGCTTTCCCAGCGGGGTCCAGGATACGCAGTATTTT
CASSFPSGVQDTQYF
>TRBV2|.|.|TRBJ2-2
TGTGCCAGCAGGATTAGGAGTTTGAATACCGGGGAGCTGTTTTTT
CASRIRSLNTGELFF
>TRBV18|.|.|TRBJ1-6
TGTGCCAGCTCAGGACTCAGAAATTCACCCCTCCACTTT
CASSGLRNSPLHF
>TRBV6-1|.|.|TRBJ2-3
TGTGCCAGCAGTGAAAAGTTCCAGGGAGGTTTGTATTTT
CASSEKFQGGLYF
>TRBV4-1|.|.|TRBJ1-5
TGCGCCAGCAGCCAAGAGGGCAGGGGAGGGAGCAATCAGCCCCAGCATTTT
CASSQEGRGGSNQPQHF
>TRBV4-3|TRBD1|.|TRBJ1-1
TGCGCCAGCAGCCAAGATAGGGGGACAGGGAGCGCTGAAGCTTTCTTT
CASSQDRGTGSAEAFF
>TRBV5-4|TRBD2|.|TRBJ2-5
TGTGCCAGCAGCTTGAGAGTAACGGGGGGAAATTGGGCGACCCAGTACTTC
CASSLRVTGGNWATQYF
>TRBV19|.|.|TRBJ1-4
TGTGCCAGTAATAGGGGCCGGGAACTGTTTTTT
CASNRGRELFF
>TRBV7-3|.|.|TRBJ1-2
TGTGCCAGCAGTCCCAGTGGGAGAAACTATGGCTACACCTTC
CASSPSGRNYGYTF
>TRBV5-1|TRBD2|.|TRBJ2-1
TGCGCCAGCAGCTTCGTAGCGGGGGGCTCCTACAATGAGCAGTTCTTC
CASSFVAGGSYNEQFF
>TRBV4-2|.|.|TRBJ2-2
TGTGCCAGCAGCCGAGGAGGGGCCGGGGAGCTGTTTTTT
CASSRGGAGELFF
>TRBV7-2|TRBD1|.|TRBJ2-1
TGTGCCAGCAGCTTAGAATACAGGGGGCGCCCCGGGAATGAGCAGTTCTTC
CASSLEYRGRPGNEQFF
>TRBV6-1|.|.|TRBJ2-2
TGTGCCAGCAGTGCAGGGCAGGGAACCGGGGAGCTGTTTTTT
CASSAGQGTGELFF
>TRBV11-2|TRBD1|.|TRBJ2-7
TGTGCCAGCAGCCTAGGACAGGGTCCGTACGAGCAGTACTTC
CASSLGQGPYEQYF
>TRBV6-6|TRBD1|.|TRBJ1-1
TGTGCCACACAAGGACAGGGGAACACTGAAGCTTTCTTT
CATQGQGNTEAFF
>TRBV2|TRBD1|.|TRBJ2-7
TGTGCCAGCCGGCCCCCTAGACAGGGCGAGCAGTACTTC
CASRPPRQGEQYF
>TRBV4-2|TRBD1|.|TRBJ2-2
TGTGCCAGCCGACAGGGGGGGACCGGGGAGCTGTTTTTT
CASRQGGTGELFF
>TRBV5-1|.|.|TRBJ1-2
TGCGCCAGCAGCGTCAGGGTGGACTATGGCTACACCTTC
CASSVRVDYGYTF
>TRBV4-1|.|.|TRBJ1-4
TGCGCCAGCAGCCAATGGCAGGAAATGAAAAAGCTGTTTTTT
CASSQWQEMKKLFF
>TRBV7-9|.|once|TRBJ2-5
TGTGCCAGCAGCTTAGCGGGGGGGCCTGGTGAGACCCAGTACTTC
CASSLAGGPGETQYF
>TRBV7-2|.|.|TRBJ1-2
TGTGCCAGCAGCTTGAGGTCAGGGGAAGCCTACACCTTC
CASSLRSGEAYTF
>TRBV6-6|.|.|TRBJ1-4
TGTGCCAGCAATGCAGGGATGCGGGGTAGCGAAAAACTGTTTTTT
CASNAGMRGSEKLFF
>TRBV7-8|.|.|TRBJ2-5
TGTGCCAGCAGCTTAGGGGCGAGGGGCAGGGGTCGCAAAGAGACCCAGTACTTC
CASSLGARGRGRKETQYF
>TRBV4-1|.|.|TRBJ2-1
TGCGCCAGCAGCCAAGATCAAAAGCGGCCCTCCTACAATGAGCAGTTCTTC
CASSQDQKRPSYNEQFF
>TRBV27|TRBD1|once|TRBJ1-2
TGTGCCAGCAGTTCACGTGACAGGGACTATGGCTACACCTTC
CASSSRDRDYGYTF
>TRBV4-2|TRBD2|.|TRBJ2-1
TGTGCCAGCAGCCAAGATACCTTGGGACTAGCGGGGTATGAGCAGTTCTTC
CASSQDTLGLAGYEQFF
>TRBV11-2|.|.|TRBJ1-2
TGTGCCAGCAGCTCCCCCGGGATAAACTATGGCTACACCTTC
CASSSPGINYGYTF